A single sample is the source of the 22 T cell receptor beta chains below, sequenced in a study of Tregs in tolerant kidney transplant recipients. Clones were read by immunoSEQ multiplex PCR, and TCRdb kept only the in-frame ones, dropping some. The sample gives over 60,000 clones, 85% to 90% of which show up once; approximately 0.36% is in the top ten. The sample here was CD4+ T cells from blood, taken before the transplant. These receptors were taken from a human donor who received a combined kidney and bone marrow transplant.

The chain couples TRBV27 to TRBJ2-3; a weak D match, TRBD2 (6 bases). This CDR3 contains 12 residues. CDR1 and CDR2 from the germline V gene are MNHEY and SMNVEV (reference sequence). V lost 6 bases, J lost 8 bases, and 12 bases lay in between. CDR3 sequence reads: CASSSRRGTQYF. As DNA, the CDR3 is TGTGCCAGCAGCTCCCGGAGGGGTACGCAGTATTTT.

The chain links TRBV19 to TRBJ1-1, with 10 bases lining up with TRBD1. The junction had 9 bases not matched to a gene; V was cut back by 5 bases and J by 0 bases. The CDR3 sequence is 17 residues long. In germline, CDR1 is LNHDA, CDR2 SQIVND (reference sequence). The CDR3 spells CASSARDRGFMNTEAFF. CDR3 coding DNA: TGTGCCAGTAGTGCCCGGGACAGGGGCTTTATGAACACTGAAGCTTTCTTT. Combining the CDR3 with reference TRBV19 and TRBJ1-1 gives the whole variable domain DGGITQSPKYLFRKEGQNVTLSCEQNLNHDAMYWYRQDPGQGLRLIYYSQIVNDFQKGDIAEGYSVSREKKESFPLTVTSAQKNPTAFYLCASSARDRGFMNTEAFFGQGTRLTVV.

The sample holds a few counts of this clone. The gene calls are TRBV18 and TRBJ1-1; no reliable D call. CDR1 is KGHSH, CDR2 LQKENI, per germline. V lost 3 bases and J lost 10, with 6 bases in between. The CDR3 is 10 amino acids. This chain's CDR3 is CASSPEPAFF. DNA for the CDR3: TGTGCCAGCTCACCGGAGCCAGCTTTCTTT.

This chain connects TRBV27 to TRBJ2-3, with D possibly being TRBD1 (5 bases). Trimming removed 9 bases from V and 1 base from J, with 11 bases in between. This CDR3 has 13 amino acids. Germline V lookup: CDR1 MNHEY, CDR2 SMNVEV (reference sequence). Written as DNA, the CDR3 is TGTGCCAGTATCCCACAGGGCACAGATACGCAGTATTTT. Encoded protein: CASIPQGTDTQYF.

J is TRBJ2-2 and V is TRBV2; tentative D call: TRBD2 (7 bases). Germline V gives CDR1 SNHLY, CDR2 FYNNEI. V gave up 1 base and J gave up 2 bases, with 11 bases separating them. CDR3 length equals 16 residues. The CDR3 spells CASSEDSGTNTGELFF. The CDR3 DNA follows: TGTGCCAGCAGTGAAGACAGCGGGACAAACACCGGGGAGCTGTTTTTT.

In DNA form, the CDR3 reads TGTGCCAGTAGTCCACTTGCGGGAGGGGAGACCCAGTACTTC. Amino acids: CASSPLAGGETQYF. The J gene is TRBJ2-5, the V gene TRBV19, with TRBD2 identical over 9 bases. Germline CDR1 LNHDA, CDR2 SQIVND (reference sequence). The V gene end was trimmed by 5 bases and the J gene end by 5 bases; junction bases not matched to a gene: 6. There are 14 residues in the CDR3.

The rearrangement uses TRBV5-6 and TRBJ2-7; TRBD1 aligns across 9 bases. The CDR3 has 14 residues. Germline V gives CDR1 SGHDT, CDR2 YYEEEE. The V segment lost 4 bases and the J segment 3 bases; nucleotides outside the gene matches: 5. The CDR3 DNA reads as TGTGCCAGCAGCAGCGGGACAGGGCTCTACGAGCAGTACTTC. Translated: CASSSGTGLYEQYF.

This chain's CDR3 is CASSLLLGEGYEQYF. CDR3 coding DNA: TGTGCCAGCAGCTTACTCCTTGGGGAGGGCTACGAGCAGTACTTC. The chain joins TRBV7-2 to TRBJ2-7, with 7 positions matching TRBD2. Germline assignment: CDR1 SGHTA and CDR2 FQGNSA. With V trimmed by 2 bases and J by 3 bases, 7 bases remained unmatched. The CDR3 has 15 amino acids.

V and J are TRBV7-3 and TRBJ1-2, with TRBD1 matching over 9 bases. Germline values: CDR1 SGHTA, CDR2 FQGTGA. V dropped 5 bases and J dropped 4; count of bases not matched to a gene: 2. The CDR3 length is 13 residues. This CDR3 reads CASSPDRGYGYTF. The CDR3 DNA reads TGTGCCAGCAGCCCGGACAGGGGCTATGGCTACACCTTC.

This clone is a singleton in its sample. DNA of the CDR3: TGCGCCAGCAGCCAAGAGGGGAGGAATGCCTACAATGAGCAGTTCTTC. Translated: CASSQEGRNAYNEQFF. The rearrangement uses TRBV4-1 and TRBJ2-1, with D perhaps TRBD2 (6 bases). V lost 0 bases, J lost 2 bases, and 11 bases lay in between. This CDR3 spans 16 amino acids. Germline V gives CDR1 MGHRA, CDR2 YSYEKL.

This chain uses TRBV19 with TRBJ2-1; TRBD2 agrees at 12 bases. Germline V gene lookup returns CDR1 LNHDA and CDR2 SQIVND (reference sequence). With 4 bases clipped from V and 9 bases from J, the junction kept 7 bases outside the gene matches. The CDR3 spans 15 residues. CDR3 region: CASSNLAGGGSEQFF. The CDR3, as DNA: TGTGCCAGTAGTAACCTAGCGGGAGGGGGATCTGAGCAGTTCTTC.

A few counts support this clone. The J gene is TRBJ2-1, the V gene TRBV5-4, with TRBD1 as a possible D gene (6 bases). The germline gives CDR1 SGHNT, CDR2 YYREEE (reference sequence). The V and J ends lost 1 base and 5 bases respectively, with 13 bases between them. The CDR3 consists of 15 residues. The CDR3 DNA reads TGTGCCAGCAGCTTGAAAACAGGGAACAACAATGAGCAGTTCTTC. As protein: CASSLKTGNNNEQFF.

V gene TRBV6-5 combines with J gene TRBJ2-7; D gene uncertain. V lost 8 bases to trimming and J lost 2 bases, with 7 bases between them. The CDR3 contains 11 residues. Germline V gene data show CDR1 as MNHEY and CDR2 as SVGAGI. The CDR3 here is CASGRTYEQYF. The CDR3 bases are TGTGCCAGCGGCAGAACCTACGAGCAGTACTTC.

This clone was observed a few times. V gene TRBV9 combines with J gene TRBJ1-3; TRBD1 matches at 7 bases. The germline gives CDR1 SGDLS, CDR2 YYNGEE. The J segment lost 4 bases and the V segment lost 4 bases, leaving 8 bases of the junction unmatched. This CDR3 is 15 amino acids long. This CDR3 reads CASSLGQATGNTIYF. The CDR3 nucleotides read TGTGCCAGCAGCCTCGGACAGGCTACCGGAAACACCATATATTTT.

This rearrangement joins TRBV10-3 to TRBJ1-2; 10 bases map to TRBD1. The CDR3 is made up of 14 amino acids. The germline gives CDR1 ENHRY, CDR2 SYGVKD. The trim removed 4 bases at V and 5 bases at J, leaving 4 bases unmatched. For the CDR3, the DNA is TGTGCCATCAGTGGGGACAGGGGTAGATATGGCTACACCTTC. Protein product: CAISGDRGRYGYTF.

This chain uses TRBV19 with TRBJ1-5, with a tentative D call TRBD1 (5 bases). Germline CDR1 is LNHDA and CDR2 is SQIVND (reference sequence). The CDR3 has 14 residues. Trimming removed 4 bases at V and 0 bases at J, with 7 bases between. CDR3 in DNA: TGTGCCAGTAGTACACAGGATAGCAATCAGCCCCAGCATTTT. This codes for CASSTQDSNQPQHF.

The V gene is TRBV5-6, the J gene TRBJ2-7; 11 positions agree with TRBD2. With 4 bases clipped from V and 6 bases from J, the junction kept 9 bases outside the gene matches. The CDR3 has 15 residues. Germline assignment: CDR1 SGHDT and CDR2 YYEEEE. In DNA form, the CDR3 reads TGTGCCAGCAGCCCTATAGCGGGAGGGCCTAGCGAGCAGTACTTC. Residues: CASSPIAGGPSEQYF.

J is TRBJ2-5 and V is TRBV14; 12 positions match TRBD2. The CDR3 contains 15 residues. Trimming cost V 2 bases and J 7 bases; bases outside gene matches: 5. Per the germline V gene, CDR1 is SGHDN and CDR2 is FVKESK. This CDR3 is CASSQWTSGKGTQYF. Here the CDR3 DNA reads TGTGCCAGCAGCCAATGGACTAGCGGGAAGGGGACCCAGTACTTC.

The chain recombines TRBV4-2 with TRBJ1-2, with 9 positions matching TRBD1. J lost 7 bases, V lost 3 bases, and 6 bases had no gene match. This CDR3 comprises 14 residues. CDR1 is LGHNA and CDR2 is YNFKEQ in the germline V gene. CDR3 sequence (DNA): TGTGCCAGCAGCCAGACGACAGGGGGAGGTGGCTACACCTTC. Translating gives CASSQTTGGGGYTF.

The rearrangement links TRBV5-1 to TRBJ2-1; 11 nucleotides line up with TRBD1. The CDR3 length is 15 residues. Germline loops: CDR1 SGHRS, CDR2 YFSETQ. The J segment lost 6 bases and the V segment lost 4 bases, leaving 6 bases of the junction unmatched. The CDR3 nucleotides read TGCGCCAGCAGCCGATCGGACAGGGGGCGCAATGAGCAGTTCTTC. Protein: CASSRSDRGRNEQFF.

This rearrangement joins TRBV28 to TRBJ2-7, with 12 bases matching TRBD2. Germline CDR1 reads MDHEN; CDR2 reads SYDVKM. The CDR3 consists of 16 residues. V lost 0 bases and J lost 4; bases outside the gene matches: 4. CDR3 sequence: CASSLWTSGSSYEQYF. The CDR3 region has the DNA TGTGCCAGCAGTTTATGGACTAGCGGGAGTAGTTACGAGCAGTACTTC.

The chain couples TRBV2 to TRBJ2-5; D perhaps matches TRBD2 (5 bases). Per germline, CDR1 SNHLY and CDR2 FYNNEI. This CDR3 spans 17 amino acids. The germline V and J ends were trimmed by 3 bases and 5 bases, with 22 bases remaining between them. In nucleotides, the CDR3 is TGTGCCAGCAGTGAGTGGGCGGGCGGACTCCAGAGGGAGACCCAGTACTTC. As protein: CASSEWAGGLQRETQYF.